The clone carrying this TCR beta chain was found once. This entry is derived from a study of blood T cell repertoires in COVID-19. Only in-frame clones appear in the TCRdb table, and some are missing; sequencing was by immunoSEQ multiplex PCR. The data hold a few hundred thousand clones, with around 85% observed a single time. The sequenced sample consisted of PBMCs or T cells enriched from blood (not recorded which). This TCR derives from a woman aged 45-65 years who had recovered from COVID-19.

The chain's CDR3 is CATRPGGGGSTEAFF. The CDR3 DNA sequence: TGTGCCACTAGACCCGGCGGGGGTGGAAGCACTGAAGCTTTCTTT. The rearrangement joins TRBV24-1 to TRBJ1-1; possible D gene TRBD1, 5 bases. The germline V gene encodes CDR1 KGHDR and CDR2 SFDVKD. Trimming removed 10 bases at V and 4 bases at J, with 21 bases between. The CDR3 consists of 15 residues.